This T cell receptor beta chain appears in the sequencing data of a study of CD8 T cells in Susac syndrome. RNA totalling about 0.45 to 1 ug underwent reverse transcription with random hexamers. One entry per CDR3 protein results from TCRdb running MiXCR on the immunoSEQ multiplex PCR reads. The sample shows 69,000 or so distinct CDR3 sequences, approximately 96% of them seen only once. This CDR3 is 10 amino acids long. The germline V and J ends were trimmed by 8 bases and 2 bases, with 6 bases remaining between them. Germline-derived CDR1 and CDR2 are SQVTM and ANQGSEA. Sequences were obtained from CD8+ T cells from PBMCs. The rearrangement joins TRBV29-1 to TRBJ2-5; D remains ambiguous. The clonotype originates from a human donor with multiple sclerosis. This CDR3 reads CSQVQETQYF. The CDR3 nucleotides are TGCAGCCAGGTACAAGAGACCCAGTACTTC. The complete variable domain, with remaining parts taken from reference TRBV29-1 and TRBJ2-5, reads SAVISQKPSRDICQRGTSLTIQCQVDSQVTMMFWYRQQPGQSLTLIATANQGSEATYESGFVIDKFPISRPNLTFSTLTVSNMSPEDSSIYLCSQVQETQYFGPGTRLLVL.